What follows are 10 T cell receptor beta chains derived from one specimen sequenced in a study of blood T cell repertoires in COVID-19 (dated by TCRdb to 2020 to 2022). Library method: the immunoSEQ multiplex PCR assay. TCRdb limited this immuneACCESS table to in-frame rearrangements with V and J called. A share of clones is missing; checked studies link under half to unresolved V genes, and the rest is unexplained. For this sample the table gives approximately 190,000 clones, of which about 88% were detected only once. Clones ranked in the top ten supply roughly 6.2% of the sample. Sequencing was done on a sample of peripheral blood. The receptors stem from a woman aged 40-49 years who had recovered from COVID-19.

The chain employs TRBV28 and TRBJ1-4, with D perhaps matching TRBD1 (6 bases). Germline V CDR1 and CDR2: MDHEN, SYDVKM. Trimming left V 3 bases short and J 8 bases short, with 13 bases between. CDR3 length: 14 amino acids. The CDR3 DNA sequence: TGTGCCAGCAGTTTTGGGCAGGGGCCCGAAAAACTGTTTTTT. It codes for CASSFGQGPEKLFF.

This chain joins TRBV6-5 and TRBJ2-7, with D perhaps matching TRBD1 (5 bases). Trimming took off 5 bases at V and 3 bases at J, with 11 bases between the two ends. CDR1 MNHEY and CDR2 SVGAGI come from the germline V gene. This CDR3 comprises 13 residues. The CDR3 DNA follows: TGTGCCAGCAGTCGAGAACAGGACTACGAGCAGTACTTC. Protein sequence: CASSREQDYEQYF.

The chain couples TRBV5-1 to TRBJ2-3; 9 nucleotides match TRBD2. V shed 6 bases, J shed 5 bases, and the junction held 13 bases outside the gene matches. Germline-derived CDR1 and CDR2 are SGHRS and YFSETQ. The CDR3 length is 16 residues. CDR3 in amino acids: CASTLQIAGAGDTQYF. CDR3 sequence (DNA): TGCGCCAGCACCCTCCAGATAGCGGGAGCTGGAGATACGCAGTATTTT.

The chain has TRBV7-9 and TRBJ1-1, with D hard to call. Trimming removed 2 bases from V and 3 bases from J, with 7 bases in between. Germline values: CDR1 SEHNR, CDR2 FQNEAQ (reference sequence). The CDR3 runs 13 residues. The CDR3 DNA reads as TGTGCCAGCAGCTTAAGCGGAGACACTGAAGCTTTCTTT. Protein product: CASSLSGDTEAFF.

The V call is TRBV5-4, the J call TRBJ2-7; TRBD2 aligns across 8 bases. The CDR3 extends over 14 amino acids. Trimming removed 4 bases from V and 9 bases from J; junction bases left unmatched: 12. Per the germline V gene, CDR1 is SGHNT and CDR2 is YYREEE (reference sequence). This chain's CDR3 is CASSPGLGGPSQYF. The DNA of the CDR3 is TGTGCCAGCAGCCCGGGACTAGGGGGACCTTCGCAGTACTTC.

The rearrangement uses TRBV29-1 and TRBJ1-5; D may be TRBD1 (6 bases). Looked up from germline, CDR1 is SQVTM and CDR2 is ANQGSEA. Trimming removed 4 bases at V and 5 bases at J, with 12 bases between. This CDR3 has 13 residues. Here the CDR3 reads CSVAAAGDQPQHF. The CDR3 nucleotides are TGCAGCGTTGCCGCCGCAGGGGATCAGCCCCAGCATTTT. Supplemented by reference TRBV29-1 and TRBJ1-5, the full variable domain reads SAVISQKPSRDICQRGTSLTIQCQVDSQVTMMFWYRQQPGQSLTLIATANQGSEATYESGFVIDKFPISRPNLTFSTLTVSNMSPEDSSIYLCSVAAAGDQPQHFGDGTRLSIL.

The chain employs TRBV6-5 and TRBJ1-5; the D gene is possibly TRBD1 (6 bases). Germline CDR1 reads MNHEY; CDR2 reads SVGAGI. The ends were cut back, 8 bases at V and 0 bases at J, with 14 bases in the middle. CDR3 size: 15 residues. The CDR3 nucleotides are TGTGCCAGCGCCTCAGGGACATATAGCAATCAGCCCCAGCATTTT. This encodes CASASGTYSNQPQHF.

The CDR3 DNA reads TGTGCCAGCACCGAGAGGGGGCAGAACTATGGCTACACCTTC. It is translated as CASTERGQNYGYTF. The rearrangement uses TRBV6-5 and TRBJ1-2; 7 bases match TRBD1. The CDR3 has 14 residues. V lost 7 bases to trimming and J lost 2 bases; unmatched junction nucleotides: 7. Germline V gene data show CDR1 as MNHEY and CDR2 as SVGAGI.

This clone was picked up a small number of times. CDR3 sequence: CASSPRLAGTLLHGEQFF. The CDR3 region has the DNA TGTGCCAGCAGCCCCAGGCTAGCGGGGACACTTTTACACGGTGAGCAGTTCTTC. V is TRBV7-9 and J is TRBJ2-1; 9 bases align to TRBD2. CDR3 length equals 18 residues. Germline-derived CDR1 and CDR2 are SEHNR and FQNEAQ (reference sequence). V gave up 5 bases and J gave up 9 bases; unmatched junction bases: 20. Drawing the rest from reference TRBV7-9 and TRBJ2-1, the complete variable domain is DTGVSQNPRHKITKRGQNVTFRCDPISEHNRLYWYRQTLGQGPEFLTYFQNEAQLEKSRLLSDRFSAERPKGSFSTLEIQRTEQGDSAMYLCASSPRLAGTLLHGEQFFGPGTRLTVL.

The chain employs TRBV6-5 and TRBJ2-1; 8 bases line up with TRBD1. CDR1 and CDR2 from the germline V gene are MNHEY and SVGAGI. The CDR3 covers 14 residues. Losses at the gene ends were 8 bases for V and 10 bases for J; bases not matched to a gene: 13. The CDR3 region is CASPLGQAYLEQFF. DNA of the CDR3: TGTGCCAGCCCCCTGGGACAGGCCTACCTGGAGCAGTTCTTC.